The 5 T cell receptor beta chains below were found in one sample sequenced in a study of blood T cell repertoires in COVID-19. Method: immunoSEQ multiplex PCR; TCRdb's copy keeps in-frame clones and lacks some. The data hold more than 200,000 clones, with around 84% observed a single time. Sequencing was done on a sample of PBMCs or T cells enriched from blood (not recorded which). All receptors derive from a woman aged 40 to 50 with acute COVID-19.

The rearrangement uses TRBV24-1 and TRBJ2-3; D is undetermined. This CDR3 has 15 amino acids. Germline CDR1 reads KGHDR; CDR2 reads SFDVKD. V was trimmed by 10 bases and J by 0 bases, leaving 16 bases between them. This chain's CDR3 is CATRVGATSTDTQYF. CDR3 nucleotide sequence: TGTGCCACTCGGGTAGGCGCAACTAGCACAGATACGCAGTATTTT.

The rearrangement uses TRBV19 and TRBJ1-5; 7 bases map to TRBD1. Germline-derived CDR1 and CDR2 are LNHDA and SQIVND (reference sequence). V trimming: 5 bases; J trimming: 11 bases; junction bases outside the gene matches: 12. This CDR3 region has 14 residues. The chain's CDR3 is CASSVGQSAESQHF. CDR3 coding DNA: TGTGCCAGTAGTGTGGGACAGTCGGCGGAGTCCCAGCATTTT.

This clone is a singleton in its sample. J is TRBJ1-1 and V is TRBV2; 7 nucleotides agree with TRBD1. Germline CDR1 reads SNHLY; CDR2 reads FYNNEI. V gave up 3 bases and J gave up 8 bases; unmatched junction bases: 3. The CDR3 is 12 amino acids. CDR3 amino acids: CASSDDRAEAFF. CDR3 DNA: TGTGCCAGCAGTGACGACAGGGCCGAAGCTTTCTTT.

The CDR3 here is CASSLGAGTDYGYTF. The CDR3 nucleotides are TGTGCCAGCAGCTTAGGTGCAGGGACTGACTATGGCTACACCTTC. The chain couples TRBV11-2 to TRBJ1-2; weak D call: TRBD1 (5 bases). The CDR3 has 15 amino acids. Germline CDR1 SGHAT, CDR2 FQNNGV. Trimming stripped 1 base from V and 3 bases from J, with 12 bases between.

This chain uses TRBV29-1 with TRBJ1-3; 9 bases are a match to TRBD1. V gave up 7 bases and J gave up 8 bases; unmatched junction bases: 6. CDR1 SQVTM and CDR2 ANQGSEA come from the germline V gene. The CDR3 consists of 12 residues. CDR3 sequence: CSGTGARDTIYF. CDR3 coding DNA: TGCAGCGGGACAGGGGCGAGGGACACCATATATTTT. The entire variable domain, with the rest obtained from reference TRBV29-1 and TRBJ1-3, is as follows: SAVISQKPSRDICQRGTSLTIQCQVDSQVTMMFWYRQQPGQSLTLIATANQGSEATYESGFVIDKFPISRPNLTFSTLTVSNMSPEDSSIYLCSGTGARDTIYFGEGSWLTVV.